These 24 T cell receptor beta chains share one sample of origin, sequenced in a study of blood T cells in healthy people across ages. Sample-barcoded 5' priming and a J-beta primer mix drove a second PCR of about 7 to 11 cycles. TCRdb reprocessed the 5' RACE reads with MiXCR, giving one entry per CDR3 protein. Of roughly 1.9 million distinct CDR3 sequences listed, more than 35% are singletons. The sequencing sample was made of blood. These receptors came from a human donor in good health.

The chain is built from TRBV15 and TRBJ2-1; D is ambiguous. This CDR3 spans 14 amino acids. CDR1 and CDR2 from the germline V gene are LNHNV and YYDKDF (reference sequence). Trimming took off 2 bases at V and 10 bases at J, with 15 bases between the two ends. CDR3 loop: CATSRTTLGYEQFF. Written as DNA, the CDR3 is TGTGCCACCAGCAGAACGACACTCGGCTACGAGCAGTTCTTC.

In its sample, this clonotype was seen once. The rearrangement uses TRBV18 and TRBJ2-3; perhaps TRBD2 as D (5 bases). Trimming took off 2 bases at V and 2 bases at J, with 11 bases between the two ends. This CDR3 contains 15 residues. The germline CDR1 and CDR2 sequences are KGHSH and LQKENI. CDR3 protein: CASSPGIRDTDTQYF. The DNA for the CDR3 is TGTGCCAGCTCACCAGGAATTCGGGACACAGATACGCAGTATTTT. Looking up the rest from reference TRBV18 and TRBJ2-3 gives the full variable domain: NAGVMQNPRHLVRRRGQEARLRCSPMKGHSHVYWYRQLPEEGLKFMVYLQKENIIDESGMPKERFSAEFPKEGPSILRIQQVVRGDSAAYFCASSPGIRDTDTQYFGPGTRLTVL.

This clonotype was observed a handful of times. J is TRBJ2-7 and V is TRBV7-2; no clear D gene. The J call may be in error: the DNA end matches TRBJ2-5 better. This CDR3 is built from 13 residues. Germline V lookup: CDR1 SGHTA, CDR2 FQGNSA. CDR3 nucleotide sequence: TGTGCCAGCAGCTTATGGCCGGAGGAGACCCAGTACTTC. This gives the protein CASSLWPEETQYF.

In this sample, this clonotype turned up a few times. J is TRBJ2-3 and V is TRBV4-2, with D perhaps matching TRBD2 (6 bases). CDR1 is LGHNA, CDR2 YNFKEQ, per germline. Trimming took 0 bases from V and 6 from J, leaving 16 bases between them. The CDR3 loop spans 16 amino acids. Here the CDR3 reads CASSQDWAREIDTQYF. The CDR3 DNA follows: TGTGCCAGCAGCCAAGATTGGGCGCGGGAAATCGATACGCAGTATTTT.

This clonotype was seen a few times. This sequence joins TRBV7-6 and TRBJ2-7, with TRBD2 matching over 11 bases. V dropped 4 bases and J dropped 1; count of bases not matched to a gene: 3. The CDR3 is 15 residues long. Germline V gene data show CDR1 as SGHVS and CDR2 as FNYEAQ. The CDR3 protein is CASSSPSGGSYEQYF. CDR3 coding DNA: TGTGCCAGCAGCTCCCCTAGCGGGGGGTCCTACGAGCAGTACTTC.

V gene TRBV7-2 combines with J gene TRBJ2-1, with a weak D call TRBD1 (5 bases). The CDR3 extends over 17 amino acids. CDR1 and CDR2 (germline): SGHTA, FQGNSA. V lost 2 bases and J lost 6, with 20 bases in between. DNA for the CDR3: TGTGCCAGCAGCTTACCCACAAAACAGGTTCCTCGCAATGAGCAGTTCTTC. It yields the protein CASSLPTKQVPRNEQFF.

This clonotype has just one count. The chain couples TRBV6-5 to TRBJ1-1; tentatively, D is TRBD1 (6 bases). The CDR3 is made up of 12 amino acids. Germline V gene lookup returns CDR1 MNHEY and CDR2 SVGAGI. Trimming took 2 bases from V and 7 from J, leaving 8 bases between them. CDR3 in DNA: TGTGCCAGCAGTTACCCAGGGGATGAAGCTTTCTTT. Translated, it gives CASSYPGDEAFF.

CDR3 amino acids: CASSWEGGPQHF. CDR3 in DNA: TGTGCCAGCAGCTGGGAAGGGGGGCCCCAGCATTTT. The chain joins TRBV7-9 to TRBJ1-5, with D possibly matching TRBD1 (6 bases). Trimming pared 4 bases from V and 9 bases from J, leaving 10 bases between. Germline V gene lookup returns CDR1 SEHNR and CDR2 FQNEAQ (reference sequence). This CDR3 comprises 12 residues.

The chain uses TRBV20-1 and TRBJ1-1; D is unresolved. Trimming took off 6 bases at V and 0 bases at J, with 14 bases between the two ends. Germline lookup yields CDR1 DFQATT and CDR2 SNEGSKA (reference sequence). The CDR3 sequence is 14 residues long. The CDR3 DNA sequence: TGCAGTGCGGCAGACTGGGAACTGAACACTGAAGCTTTCTTT. Amino acids: CSAADWELNTEAFF.

The chain recombines TRBV12-3 or TRBV12-4 with TRBJ1-2; D unresolved. CDR3 length equals 14 residues. V was clipped by 6 bases and J by 4 bases, with 15 bases between them. The CDR3 loop reads CASRPIGLGYGYTF. CDR3 bases: TGTGCCAGCAGGCCAATAGGGCTGGGCTATGGCTACACCTTC.

In this sample, this clonotype turned up a few times. The chain employs TRBV20-1 and TRBJ2-3, with TRBD1 matching 10 bases. With 0 bases clipped from V and 2 bases from J, the junction kept 11 bases outside the gene matches. The germline CDR1 and CDR2 sequences are DFQATT and SNEGSKA (reference sequence). The CDR3 contains 18 residues. CDR3 DNA: TGCAGTGCTAGAGACCCGGACAGGGGGATGGGGTACACAGATACGCAGTATTTT. Translation: CSARDPDRGMGYTDTQYF.

This clonotype was seen many times. This chain connects TRBV20-1 to TRBJ2-1, with TRBD2 matching 8 bases. Germline V gene lookup returns CDR1 DFQATT and CDR2 SNEGSKA (reference sequence). With 5 bases clipped from V and 7 bases from J, the junction kept 13 bases outside the gene matches. The CDR3 covers 15 residues. In DNA form, the CDR3 reads TGCAGTGCTCCCTCCCGGGGGGGCTTGAGGAATGAGCAGTTCTTC. The encoded protein is CSAPSRGGLRNEQFF.

This clonotype was counted between two and nine times. The chain has TRBV29-1 and TRBJ1-2; D is perhaps TRBD1 (5 bases). V lost 4 bases to trimming and J lost 2 bases, with 14 bases between them. The CDR3 is 14 residues long. Germline values: CDR1 SQVTM, CDR2 ANQGSEA. The CDR3 spells CSVGFYGTNYGYTF. The CDR3 DNA reads TGCAGCGTTGGGTTTTATGGGACGAACTATGGCTACACCTTC.

This clonotype has more than one count but fewer than ten. V gene TRBV29-1 combines with J gene TRBJ2-7; weak D call: TRBD2 (7 bases). Germline CDR1 SQVTM, CDR2 ANQGSEA. This CDR3 region has 13 residues. This CDR3 reads CRKKGGTSYEQYF. The CDR3 nucleotides read TGCAGAAAAAAGGGGGGGACCTCCTACGAGCAGTACTTC.

DNA for the CDR3: TGTGCCAGCAGCCTGTGGGTCACAGGGAACTATGGCTACACCTTC. It specifies CASSLWVTGNYGYTF. The V gene is TRBV7-2, the J gene TRBJ1-2; a possible D gene is TRBD1 (6 bases). Trimming removed 5 bases at V and 2 bases at J, with 15 bases between. The CDR3 sequence is 15 residues long. From germline, CDR1 is SGHTA and CDR2 FQGNSA.

There are a few counts of this clonotype. V is TRBV20-1 and J is TRBJ2-5, with 7 bases lining up with TRBD1. With 1 base clipped from V and 3 bases from J, the junction kept 5 bases outside the gene matches. The CDR3 extends over 14 amino acids. Per germline, CDR1 DFQATT and CDR2 SNEGSKA (reference sequence). DNA of the CDR3: TGCAGTGCTAGAGCGTACGACAGGGAAGAGACCCAGTACTTC. Residues: CSARAYDREETQYF.

This clonotype was observed once. The CDR3 DNA reads as TGTGCCAGCAGCGCAATACCCGGACCCCTCCACTTT. Its translation: CASSAIPGPLHF. The gene calls are TRBV9 and TRBJ1-6; D remains unclear. V gave up 3 bases and J gave up 12 bases, with 10 bases separating them. The V gene's germline CDR1 is SGDLS and CDR2 YYNGEE. The CDR3 has 12 residues.

This clonotype was detected only a few times. V gene TRBV11-2 combines with J gene TRBJ1-4; D gene ambiguous. This CDR3 has 13 amino acids. The V gene's germline CDR1 is SGHAT and CDR2 FQNNGV. The V end was cut by 6 bases, the J end by 6 bases, with 11 bases between. Here the CDR3 DNA reads TGTGCCAGCAGTTTTACCCAGGATGAAAAACTGTTTTTT. Protein product: CASSFTQDEKLFF.

The chain uses TRBV5-1 and TRBJ1-2, with TRBD1 matching 8 bases. Losses at the gene ends were 0 bases for V and 8 bases for J; bases not matched to a gene: 15. CDR3 size: 17 residues. Germline V gives CDR1 SGHRS, CDR2 YFSETQ. CDR3 residues: CASSLDLGQGDYTGYTF. The CDR3 DNA reads as TGCGCCAGCAGCTTGGATTTAGGACAGGGCGATTATACCGGCTACACCTTC.

This clonotype occurred once. This sequence joins TRBV5-1 and TRBJ1-2; D is perhaps TRBD1 (6 bases). Germline V gene lookup returns CDR1 SGHRS and CDR2 YFSETQ. This CDR3 is built from 15 residues. V shed 5 bases and J shed 2 bases, with 16 bases lying between them. For the CDR3, the DNA is TGCGCCAGCAGAGACTTGGGGGGCTGGAACTATGGCTACACCTTC. Translating gives CASRDLGGWNYGYTF.

The chain uses TRBV7-9 and TRBJ2-7; 8 bases align to TRBD2. The J call may not be correct, given that the DNA end is closer to TRBJ2-5. This CDR3 region has 17 residues. The germline V gene encodes CDR1 SEHNR and CDR2 FQNEAQ (reference sequence). The CDR3 loop is CASSPFLRGVQGETQYF. The CDR3 DNA reads TGTGCCAGCAGCCCCTTCTTGCGGGGGGTTCAAGGAGAGACCCAGTACTTC.

A single count supports this clonotype. V gene TRBV12-3 or TRBV12-4 combines with J gene TRBJ1-1; D is uncertain. Trimming stripped 8 bases from V and 7 bases from J, with 11 bases between. The CDR3 length is 11 residues. The CDR3 reads CASVTYYEAFF. Here the CDR3 DNA reads TGTGCCAGCGTTACGTACTATGAAGCTTTCTTT.

About this clonotype itself: One end of the junction is discordant with germline, which a read error may explain. The chain combines TRBV7-2 with TRBJ2-1; D might be TRBD1 or TRBD2, each matching 6 bases. This CDR3 is 15 amino acids long. Germline V gives CDR1 SGHTA, CDR2 FQGNSA. The CDR3 nucleotides are TGTGCCAGCAGCCAGGCGGGACAAACCTACAATGAGCGGTTCTTC. Translated, it gives CASSQAGQTYNERFF.

In its sample, this clonotype was seen once. One end of the junction is discordant with germline, which a read error may explain. The chain combines TRBV10-3 with TRBJ2-7; D is ambiguous. The germline V gene encodes CDR1 ENHRY and CDR2 SYGVKD. The CDR3 is 12 amino acids. For the CDR3, the DNA is TGTACCATCAGTGAGCATCCCTGGGAGCAGTACTTC. This codes for CTISEHPWEQYF.